This T cell receptor beta chain originates from a study of Ad26.COV2.S vaccination and SARS-CoV-2 variants. Study observations and caveats: TCR breadth and depth estimates may have understated total T cell responses. Spike-specific TCR breadth in vaccine recipients exceeded that seen in placebo recipients.

There are 14 residues in the CDR3. Germline V CDR1 and CDR2: WSHSY, SAAADI. V gave up 5 bases and J gave up 5 bases, with 15 bases separating them. Using immunoSEQ multiplex PCR, the repertoire was profiled, and TCRdb retains in-frame clones only, with some absent. The sample includes around 94,000 clones, over 60% of them seen just once. As regards this clone: Its specificity is unknown.

The origin of this receptor is a human donor who had recovered from COVID-19. The V call is TRBV10-2, the J call TRBJ1-2; the D is unclear. This specimen consisted of peripheral blood, obtained after recovery from COVID-19. In DNA form, the CDR3 reads TGCGCCAGCAGTCTTGCATCCTTCTCATATGGCTACACCTTC. Amino acids: CASSLASFSYGYTF.